This TCR beta chain was obtained from a study of T cells in Graves' hyperthyroidism and ophthalmopathy. Researchers took RNA transcripts and amplified the TCR beta CDR3 regions from them. First-round RT-PCR of the TCR CDR3 relied on the HTBI primer set. TCRdb analysed the multiplex PCR reads with MiXCR anew, one entry per CDR3 protein. The profile covers 500,000 to 550,000 distinct CDR3 sequences, with more than 20% appearing a single time and around 27% taken by the ten largest. Study observations and caveats: Expanded thyroid clonotypes (above 0.001) were mostly also found in blood.

The table lists this clonotype with many counts. What it recognizes is unknown. The CDR3 spans 16 residues. CDR1 and CDR2 from the germline V gene are SNHLY and FYNNEI. V shed 1 base and J shed 4 bases, with 16 bases lying between them. The TCR originated in a man between 18 and 29 years old with Graves' hyperthyroidism. Input material: blood. The chain carries TRBV2 and TRBJ1-2; TRBD1 is a possible D gene (5 bases). The CDR3 sequence is CASSEVQGSGVYGYTF. CDR3 sequence (DNA): TGTGCCAGCAGTGAAGTCCAGGGCAGCGGTGTCTATGGCTACACCTTC. The variable domain in full, completed from reference TRBV2 and TRBJ1-2, reads EPEVTQTPSHQVTQMGQEVILRCVPISNHLYFYWYRQILGQKVEFLVSFYNNEISEKSEIFDDQFSVERPDGSNFTLKIRSTKLEDSAMYFCASSEVQGSGVYGYTFGSGTRLTVV.